The 13 T cell receptor beta chains given below trace back to one sample, sequenced in a study of CD8 T cells in Susac syndrome. It was with random hexamers that roughly 0.45 to 1 ug RNA was reverse transcribed. TCRdb called the immunoSEQ multiplex PCR reads again in MiXCR, with one record for every CDR3 protein. This table has tens of thousands of distinct CDR3 sequences, about 93% appearing once. Source material: CD8+ T cells from PBMCs. The receptor set was obtained from a human donor in good health.

The chain combines TRBV12-3 or TRBV12-4 with TRBJ2-7; no reliable D call. The CDR3 has 13 amino acids. Trimming took 2 bases from V and 3 from J, leaving 8 bases between them. The chain's CDR3 is CASSLTLHYEQYV. As DNA, the CDR3 is TGTGCCAGCAGTTTAACTCTGCACTACGAGCAGTACGTC.

In this sample, this clonotype turned up once. The chain is built from TRBV28 and TRBJ2-3, with 8 bases that match TRBD1. Per germline, CDR1 MDHEN and CDR2 SYDVKM. V dropped 7 bases and J dropped 5; count of bases not matched to a gene: 8. This CDR3 region has 14 residues. The CDR3 loop reads CASTRQGRIDTQYF. CDR3 DNA sequence: TGTGCCAGCACCCGACAGGGGAGGATAGATACGCAGTATTTT. The variable domain in full, completed from reference TRBV28 and TRBJ2-3, reads DVKVTQSSRYLVKRTGEKVFLECVQDMDHENMFWYRQDPGLGLRLIYFSYDVKMKEKGDIPEGYSVSREKKERFSLILESASTNQTSMYLCASTRQGRIDTQYFGPGTRLTVL.

The CDR3 is CASRLAGGPVYNEQFF. The DNA for the CDR3 is TGCGCCAGCAGGCTAGCGGGAGGCCCCGTCTACAATGAGCAGTTCTTC. The rearrangement links TRBV4-1 to TRBJ2-1; 11 positions match TRBD2. J was trimmed by 3 bases and V by 6 bases; bases with no gene match: 7. The CDR3 totals 16 residues. CDR1 is MGHRA and CDR2 is YSYEKL in the germline V gene.

The chain is built from TRBV7-8 and TRBJ2-3; 9 nucleotides match TRBD2. The V and J ends lost 4 bases and 1 base, in that order; junction bases with no gene match: 0. Germline V gene data show CDR1 as SGHVS and CDR2 as FQNEAQ. This CDR3 region has 14 residues. CDR3 region: CASSWTSGTDTQYF. The CDR3 DNA is TGTGCCAGCAGCTGGACTAGCGGCACAGATACGCAGTATTTT.

The rearrangement joins TRBV29-1 to TRBJ2-1; D call uncertain. The CDR3 consists of 14 residues. The ends were cut back, 2 bases at V and 5 bases at J, with 13 bases in the middle. Germline values: CDR1 SQVTM, CDR2 ANQGSEA. Written as DNA, the CDR3 is TGCAGCGTTGAATCGGAGTCGGACCACAATGAGCAGTTCTTC. Translating gives CSVESESDHNEQFF.

The rearrangement uses TRBV12-5 and TRBJ2-7; D is uncertain. The CDR3 totals 16 residues. Germline-derived CDR1 and CDR2 are LGHNT and FRNRAP. The ends were cut back, 5 bases at V and 0 bases at J, with 17 bases in the middle. The CDR3 DNA follows: TGTGCTAGTGGTCAACCCCACCTGGGGTACTCCTACGAGCAGTACTTC. It encodes CASGQPHLGYSYEQYF.

The chain joins TRBV12-3 or TRBV12-4 to TRBJ1-2, with unresolved D. The CDR3 totals 13 residues. V gave up 2 bases and J gave up 8 bases, with 12 bases separating them. This chain's CDR3 is CASSLSPLFGYTF. The DNA for the CDR3 is TGTGCCAGCAGTTTAAGCCCTCTTTTCGGCTACACCTTC.

The rearrangement uses TRBV7-9 and TRBJ2-7; the D call may be TRBD1 or TRBD2 (5 bases each). CDR1 is SEHNR, CDR2 FQNEAQ, per germline (reference sequence). Between the trimmed V and J ends, which lost 1 base and 5 bases, there was a span of 12 bases. CDR3 length: 14 amino acids. The CDR3 spells CASSLEGLADEQYF. The CDR3 bases are TGTGCCAGCAGCTTAGAGGGGCTAGCAGACGAGCAGTACTTC.

The chain is built from TRBV20-1 and TRBJ2-2; 7 bases map to TRBD1. Unmatched junction bases numbered 5, after V lost 0 bases and J lost 1 base. There are 16 residues in the CDR3. Germline CDR1 is DFQATT and CDR2 is SNEGSKA (reference sequence). CDR3 nucleotides: TGCAGTGCTAGAGATGAGACAGGGTGGAACACCGGGGAGCTGTTTTTT. Amino acid sequence: CSARDETGWNTGELFF.

V is TRBV9 and J is TRBJ2-5; perhaps TRBD1 as D (5 bases). V was trimmed by 4 bases and J by 4 bases, leaving 5 bases between them. This CDR3 spans 11 amino acids. From germline, CDR1 is SGDLS and CDR2 YYNGEE. The CDR3 coding sequence is TGTGCCAGCAGCCAGGGAGAGACCCAGTACTTC. It codes for CASSQGETQYF.

This sequence joins TRBV7-9 and TRBJ2-3; TRBD1 agrees at 7 bases. J lost 4 bases, V lost 6 bases, and 13 bases had no gene match. Germline V lookup: CDR1 SEHNR, CDR2 FQNEAQ (reference sequence). The CDR3 is 16 amino acids. CDR3 residues: CASSYRDSLEPDTQYF. The CDR3 DNA is TGTGCCAGCAGTTACCGGGACAGCCTGGAGCCAGATACGCAGTATTTT.

In this sample, this clonotype turned up once. The rearrangement uses TRBV7-9 and TRBJ1-6; possible D gene TRBD1, 5 bases. The CDR3 contains 15 residues. Trimming left V 6 bases short and J 7 bases short, with 16 bases between. Per the germline V gene, CDR1 is SEHNR and CDR2 is FQNEAQ (reference sequence). The CDR3 nucleotides are TGTGCCAGCAGTGGCCGGGGGTCGGGGAATTCACCCCTCCACTTT. It yields the protein CASSGRGSGNSPLHF.

The V and J genes are TRBV13 and TRBJ1-1; 7 bases fit TRBD1. The CDR3 runs 14 residues. Trimming took 4 bases from V and 1 from J; bases not matched to a gene: 3. Germline loops: CDR1 PRHDT, CDR2 FYEKMQ (reference sequence). CDR3 region: CASSSDRENTEAFF. Written as DNA, the CDR3 is TGTGCCAGCAGCTCCGACAGGGAGAACACTGAAGCTTTCTTT.